Shown below are 26 T cell receptor beta chains from a single sample sequenced in a study of T cells after yellow fever vaccination. A single record per CDR3 protein comes from TCRdb applying MiXCR to the 5' RACE reads. The data show a few hundred thousand distinct CDR3 sequences, roughly an eighth seen once. Sequenced material: CD4+ T cells sorted from PBMCs, taken 15 days after the yellow fever booster vaccination. These receptor sequences come from a young man who received the YFV17D yellow fever vaccine.

The sample holds a few counts of this clonotype. The chain combines TRBV7-2 with TRBJ1-1; D gene ambiguous. CDR3 size: 16 residues. Trimming cost V 4 bases and J 0 bases, with 15 bases left between them. Germline V gene data show CDR1 as SGHTA and CDR2 as FQGNSA. As DNA, the CDR3 is TGTGCCAGCAGCTCCTCGGGTCTCACCATGAACACTGAAGCTTTCTTT. It yields the protein CASSSSGLTMNTEAFF.

This clonotype has only a few counts. This chain connects TRBV5-1 to TRBJ1-5; perhaps TRBD1 as D (6 bases). The CDR3 is made up of 15 amino acids. Deletions cut 4 bases from V and 4 bases from J, with 15 bases between. Germline V CDR1 and CDR2: SGHRS, YFSETQ. This CDR3 is CASSQTGNANQPQHF. The CDR3 bases are TGCGCCAGCAGCCAAACAGGGAATGCAAATCAGCCCCAGCATTTT.

In its sample, this clonotype was seen many times. This chain links TRBV11-2 with TRBJ2-3; D unresolved. Germline assignment: CDR1 SGHAT and CDR2 FQNNGV. The V and J ends lost 4 bases and 8 bases respectively, with 10 bases between them. This CDR3 contains 12 residues. CDR3: CASSSEWITQYF. DNA for the CDR3: TGTGCCAGCAGCTCAGAATGGATTACGCAGTATTTT.

There are a few counts of this clonotype. CDR3 amino acids: CASSSTPGGTEAFF. CDR3 nucleotides: TGTGCCAGCAGCTCGACACCCGGGGGAACTGAAGCTTTCTTT. V and J are TRBV5-5 and TRBJ1-1; D possibly corresponds to TRBD1 (5 bases). In germline, CDR1 is SGHKS, CDR2 YYEKEE (reference sequence). V was clipped by 3 bases and J by 5 bases, with 14 bases between them. CDR3 size: 14 residues.

This clonotype was seen repeatedly, ten times or more. The chain carries TRBV7-9 and TRBJ1-1; D perhaps matches TRBD1 (5 bases). The CDR3 is 13 amino acids. Germline CDR1 and CDR2: SEHNR and FQNEAQ (reference sequence). V lost 2 bases to trimming and J lost 1 base, with 5 bases between them. The CDR3 DNA reads TGTGCCAGCAGCTTACAGGGGAACACTGAAGCTTTCTTT. Translating gives CASSLQGNTEAFF. The complete variable domain, with remaining parts taken from reference TRBV7-9 and TRBJ1-1, reads DTGVSQNPRHKITKRGQNVTFRCDPISEHNRLYWYRQTLGQGPEFLTYFQNEAQLEKSRLLSDRFSAERPKGSFSTLEIQRTEQGDSAMYLCASSLQGNTEAFFGQGTRLTVV.

The rearrangement links TRBV18 to TRBJ2-1, with 9 positions matching TRBD1. The CDR3 covers 16 residues. The V and J ends lost 2 bases and 10 bases, in that order; junction bases with no gene match: 12. Germline V gene lookup returns CDR1 KGHSH and CDR2 LQKENI. CDR3 coding DNA: TGTGCCAGCTCACCAATTTTTTCGGACAGGGGCGGCGAGCAGTTCTTC. Translating gives CASSPIFSDRGGEQFF.

The chain is built from TRBV18 and TRBJ2-4; D could derive from TRBD1 or TRBD2 (5 bases each). Germline CDR1 reads KGHSH; CDR2 reads LQKENI. V lost 3 bases and J lost 4, with 19 bases in between. The CDR3 contains 17 residues. The CDR3 loop reads CASSPTGAGPGKNIQYF. The CDR3, as DNA: TGTGCCAGCTCACCCACAGGAGCAGGGCCGGGGAAAAACATTCAGTACTTC. Looking up the rest from reference TRBV18 and TRBJ2-4 gives the full variable domain: NAGVMQNPRHLVRRRGQEARLRCSPMKGHSHVYWYRQLPEEGLKFMVYLQKENIIDESGMPKERFSAEFPKEGPSILRIQQVVRGDSAAYFCASSPTGAGPGKNIQYFGAGTRLSVL.

This clonotype was counted only a few times. The chain employs TRBV5-1 and TRBJ2-3; 9 bases are a match to TRBD2. This CDR3 is built from 17 residues. Germline V gene lookup returns CDR1 SGHRS and CDR2 YFSETQ. V lost 0 bases, J lost 1 base, and 6 bases stayed unmatched. The CDR3 reads CASSLVAGGKRTDTQYF. The DNA for the CDR3 is TGCGCCAGCAGCTTGGTGGCGGGGGGGAAACGCACAGATACGCAGTATTTT.

There are a few counts of this clonotype. The rearrangement joins TRBV5-6 to TRBJ1-1; TRBD1 is a possible D gene (6 bases). There are 14 residues in the CDR3. CDR1 and CDR2 from the germline V gene are SGHDT and YYEEEE. Trimming pared 4 bases from V and 4 bases from J, leaving 14 bases between. CDR3 sequence: CASSRGQTGTEAFF. The CDR3 DNA reads TGTGCCAGCAGCCGGGGGCAGACGGGCACTGAAGCTTTCTTT.

This clonotype was counted ten times or more. The V gene is TRBV5-1, the J gene TRBJ2-1, with 9 bases that match TRBD1. CDR1 and CDR2 (germline): SGHRS, YFSETQ. Germline trimming cut 0 bases from V and 7 bases from J; bases unmatched to any gene: 5. The CDR3 length is 15 residues. The CDR3 coding sequence is TGCGCCAGCAGCTTGGGATGGACAGGGGTAAATGAGCAGTTCTTC. It encodes CASSLGWTGVNEQFF.

This clonotype was seen a few times. This chain joins TRBV6-2 or TRBV6-3 and TRBJ2-1, with 7 bases identical to TRBD1. CDR3 length: 17 amino acids. Germline V gene lookup returns CDR1 MNHEY and CDR2 SVGEGT. The trim removed 6 bases at V and 2 bases at J, leaving 13 bases unmatched. The chain's CDR3 is CASSRAEDRFTYNEQFF. The CDR3 DNA sequence: TGTGCCAGCAGCCGGGCCGAGGACAGGTTCACCTACAATGAGCAGTTCTTC.

This clonotype has just a few counts. CDR3 protein: CATGRSYNEQFF. The DNA of the CDR3 is TGTGCCACCGGTCGGTCCTACAATGAGCAGTTCTTC. The chain recombines TRBV24-1 with TRBJ2-1; D is undetermined. With 9 bases removed from V and 1 base from J, the gap between germline ends came to 6 bases. This CDR3 has 12 residues. Germline CDR1 and CDR2: KGHDR and SFDVKD.

This clonotype was detected a few times. The J gene is TRBJ2-3, the V gene TRBV5-1; 9 nucleotides align to TRBD2. The CDR3 spans 17 residues. The germline V gene has CDR1 SGHRS and CDR2 YFSETQ. The J segment lost 0 bases and the V segment lost 2 bases, leaving 7 bases of the junction unmatched. The CDR3 protein is CASSFGLLAGSTDTQYF. The DNA of the CDR3 is TGCGCCAGCAGCTTTGGACTTCTAGCGGGGAGCACAGATACGCAGTATTTT.

The sample holds a few counts of this clonotype. The chain carries TRBV30 and TRBJ1-1; no firm D call. The germline CDR1 and CDR2 sequences are GTSNPN and SVGIG (reference sequence). Between the trimmed V and J ends, which lost 5 bases and 1 base, there was a span of 5 bases. The CDR3 extends over 11 amino acids. DNA for the CDR3: TGTGCCTGGCAGAGGAACACTGAAGCTTTCTTT. This codes for CAWQRNTEAFF.

The chain recombines TRBV7-2 with TRBJ1-4; a possible D gene is TRBD1 (5 bases). The CDR3 is 13 amino acids. Trimming removed 2 bases at V and 8 bases at J, with 9 bases between. Germline CDR1 reads SGHTA; CDR2 reads FQGNSA. The CDR3 coding sequence is TGTGCCAGCAGCTTACTTGAGGGGGAAAAACTGTTTTTT. Translating it yields CASSLLEGEKLFF.

The V call is TRBV7-2, the J call TRBJ2-3; 9 bases are shared with TRBD2. CDR1 SGHTA and CDR2 FQGNSA come from the germline V gene. The CDR3 is 16 amino acids. V was clipped by 5 bases and J by 4 bases; unmatched bases: 10. The CDR3 DNA reads as TGTGCCAGCAGCCCCGGGATGCTAGCGGGGTCAGATACGCAGTATTTT. Residues: CASSPGMLAGSDTQYF.

The chain couples TRBV7-8 to TRBJ2-6; D ambiguous. V was cut by 5 bases and J by 3 bases, with 8 bases left in between. This CDR3 has 14 residues. Germline values: CDR1 SGHVS, CDR2 FQNEAQ. CDR3 in amino acids: CASSPDLGANVLTF. CDR3 DNA: TGTGCCAGCAGCCCGGACCTTGGGGCCAACGTCCTGACTTTC.

Ten or more counts support this clonotype. The V gene is TRBV5-5, the J gene TRBJ2-1; D might be TRBD1 or TRBD2, each matching 5 bases. Deletions cut 4 bases from V and 2 bases from J, with 13 bases between. This CDR3 comprises 15 residues. Germline V gives CDR1 SGHKS, CDR2 YYEKEE (reference sequence). The CDR3 loop is CASSMPGRTYNEQFF. Here the CDR3 DNA reads TGTGCCAGCAGCATGCCGGGACGGACCTACAATGAGCAGTTCTTC. Combining the CDR3 with reference TRBV5-5 and TRBJ2-1 gives the whole variable domain DAGVTQSPTHLIKTRGQQVTLRCSPISGHKSVSWYQQVLGQGPQFIFQYYEKEERGRGNFPDRFSARQFPNYSSELNVNALLLGDSALYLCASSMPGRTYNEQFFGPGTRLTVL.

The V call is TRBV7-2, the J call TRBJ2-3; 8 bases map to TRBD2. This CDR3 is 16 amino acids long. Losses at the gene ends were 2 bases for V and 2 bases for J; bases not matched to a gene: 6. Germline CDR1 SGHTA, CDR2 FQGNSA. For the CDR3, the DNA is TGTGCCAGCAGCTTACAGAGCGGGGGAGTCACAGATACGCAGTATTTT. Protein: CASSLQSGGVTDTQYF.

The rearrangement joins TRBV2 to TRBJ2-5, with D perhaps being TRBD1 or TRBD2 (5 bases each). CDR3 length equals 13 residues. The V end lost 4 bases, the J end lost 5 bases, and 11 bases lay between the germline ends. The germline CDR1 and CDR2 sequences are SNHLY and FYNNEI. CDR3 region: CASSGDERETQYF. The CDR3, as DNA: TGTGCCAGCAGTGGGGACGAGCGGGAGACCCAGTACTTC.

The chain recombines TRBV3-1 with TRBJ2-2, with D possibly being TRBD1 (6 bases). This CDR3 has 17 amino acids. The V gene lost 3 bases and the J gene lost 2 bases, with 16 bases spanning the gap. Per germline, CDR1 LGHDT and CDR2 YNNKEL (reference sequence). The CDR3 DNA follows: TGTGCCAGCAGCCACCAACAGGGACGGCGAAACACCGGGGAGCTGTTTTTT. Translating gives CASSHQQGRRNTGELFF.

The CDR3 spells CASSAIWTGASPLHF. DNA for the CDR3: TGTGCCAGCAGTGCCATATGGACAGGGGCTTCACCCCTCCACTTT. The genes are TRBV6-2 or TRBV6-3 and TRBJ1-6; 9 bases align to TRBD1. This CDR3 has 15 residues. In germline, CDR1 is MNHEY, CDR2 SVGEGT. Trimming at V came to 5 bases and at J to 9 bases, leaving 8 bases not matched to a gene.

The chain employs TRBV10-3 and TRBJ1-5; no clear D. This CDR3 is 14 amino acids long. V was cut by 0 bases and J by 7 bases, with 10 bases left in between. The germline gives CDR1 ENHRY, CDR2 SYGVKD. The CDR3 DNA reads as TGTGCCATCAGTGAGTCGAACGGGGAACAGCCCCAGCATTTT. Translating gives CAISESNGEQPQHF.

The rearrangement links TRBV5-1 to TRBJ2-7; a possible D gene is TRBD1 (5 bases). The V and J ends lost 1 base and 4 bases respectively, with 12 bases between them. The CDR3 has 14 residues. Germline V gene sequence: CDR1 SGHRS, CDR2 YFSETQ. The CDR3: CASSLRGSGYEQYF. The CDR3, as DNA: TGCGCCAGCAGCTTGAGGGGTAGTGGATACGAGCAGTACTTC.

In its sample, this clonotype was seen many times. This sequence joins TRBV20-1 and TRBJ1-6; 10 nucleotides match TRBD1. With 3 bases clipped from V and 7 bases from J, the junction kept 6 bases outside the gene matches. The CDR3 has 15 residues. CDR1 is DFQATT and CDR2 is SNEGSKA in the germline V gene (reference sequence). Here the CDR3 reads CSARTGGSGNSPLHF. Written as DNA, the CDR3 is TGCAGTGCTAGGACAGGGGGCAGCGGGAATTCACCCCTCCACTTT.

A few counts support this clonotype. The gene calls are TRBV18 and TRBJ1-1; 7 bases agree with TRBD1. Trimming took 1 base from V and 4 from J; bases not matched to a gene: 12. CDR1 KGHSH and CDR2 LQKENI come from the germline V gene. This CDR3 is built from 17 residues. CDR3 nucleotide sequence: TGTGCCAGCTCACCACTACAGGGGACTACTGCGGGCACTGAAGCTTTCTTT. It encodes CASSPLQGTTAGTEAFF.